This T cell receptor (beta chain) was found in a study of blood T cells in healthy people across ages. For the second PCR, which ran for roughly 6 to 12 cycles, a sample-barcoded 5' primer and a J-beta primer mix were used. TCRdb re-called the 5' RACE reads with MiXCR, one entry per CDR3 protein. This table has hundreds of thousands of distinct CDR3 sequences, under 45% appearing once. A remark on this clonotype: The antigen is unknown.

Study-level points and caveats: The recorded TCR beta diversity per million T cells decreased in a roughly linear manner with age.

J lost 7 bases, V lost 5 bases, and 13 bases had no gene match. The CDR3 length is 16 residues. CDR1 is SGHTA, CDR2 FQGNSA, per germline. Sequenced sample: blood. This receptor was obtained from a man between 60 and 75 years old in good health. This chain joins TRBV7-2 and TRBJ2-1, with 8 bases lining up with TRBD1. CDR3 DNA sequence: TGTGCCAGCAGCCACTTAGGGCAGGGGGCGGCTAATGAGCAGTTCTTC. Translated: CASSHLGQGAANEQFF.